The clone carrying this T cell receptor (beta chain) was seen more than once but under ten times. In the study's own analysis: Nucleated cell number was recorded as an estimate derived from reference gene primer amplification. Repertoires were generated with immunoSEQ multiplex PCR, while TCRdb's copy carries only in-frame clones and drops some. V, J and clone size were drawn from that table, and D and trimming were deduced from the DNA. Of tens of thousands of clones in the sample, 85% were seen once. This record comes from a study of blood T cell repertoires in COVID-19. Background on the study: Some COVID-19 samples were acute and others convalescent; all came from the United States, Italy and Spain. In each case, the material was cDNA or gDNA derived from T cells, B-cell-depleted T cells, or PBMCs.

Trimming removed 2 bases from V and 6 bases from J; junction bases left unmatched: 1. The CDR3 runs to 13 residues. The V gene's germline CDR1 is SGHNT and CDR2 YYREEE (reference sequence). The sample comprised peripheral blood. The chain links TRBV5-4 to TRBJ2-2, with 7 bases lining up with TRBD2. This TCR was recovered from a man in his sixties or seventies with acute or convalescent COVID-19. Here the CDR3 reads CASSFGGAGELFF. The CDR3 DNA reads as TGTGCCAGCAGCTTTGGGGGGGCCGGGGAGCTGTTTTTT.